This T cell receptor beta chain comes out of a study of CD8 T cells in Susac syndrome. Looking at the study overall: The Susac syndrome patients were therapy-naive, on corticosteroids, or on intravenous immunoglobulin alone at blood draw.

Patients with Susac syndrome met diagnostic criteria that were recently defined for definite or probable disease. The CDR3 sequence is 14 residues long. The germline V gene has CDR1 MNHNS and CDR2 SASEGT. Trimming pared 4 bases from V and 6 bases from J, leaving 14 bases between. With random hexamers, about 0.5 to 1 ug RNA was reverse transcribed. One entry per CDR3 protein, called by TCRdb with MiXCR from the immunoSEQ multiplex PCR reads. The sample includes about 120,000 distinct CDR3 sequences, around 96% seen only once; the top ten take 0.21%. Material for sequencing was CD8+ T cells from PBMCs. The clonotype comes from a human donor with Susac syndrome. The rearrangement joins TRBV6-1 to TRBJ2-3, with unresolved D. The CDR3 loop reads CASSVEAIGDTQYF. For the CDR3, the DNA is TGTGCCAGCAGTGTCGAAGCAATTGGTGATACGCAGTATTTT.